The clone carrying this TCR beta chain was recorded many times. Its specificity is not known. The source of the sample is a study of neurological immune-mediated disorders. Study outcomes and limitations: One related-CDR3 cluster, found by phylogenetic grouping, held repertoires of 18 of 34 multiple sclerosis patients and is a possible signature. No expanded-clone CDR3 amino acid sequence recurred across subjects, suggesting private TCR-beta repertoires.

The cDNA was produced through 5'RACE with 10-nucleotide random UMIs. MiXCR was run by TCRdb on the 5' RACE reads, yielding one entry per CDR3 protein. The sample consists of around 58,000 distinct CDR3 sequences, under 3.5% of them appearing once. The CDR3 covers 13 residues. Trimming shortened V by 8 bases and J by 3 bases, and 14 bases separated the two germline ends. This sequence originates from an older woman with multiple sclerosis. Sequencing was carried out using PBMCs. This chain uses TRBV12-3 or TRBV12-4 with TRBJ2-7; D is perhaps TRBD1 or TRBD2 (6 bases each). CDR3 sequence (DNA): TGTGCCAGCCAGCCGGGGGCCCACTACGAGCAGTACTTC. Translated, it gives CASQPGAHYEQYF.